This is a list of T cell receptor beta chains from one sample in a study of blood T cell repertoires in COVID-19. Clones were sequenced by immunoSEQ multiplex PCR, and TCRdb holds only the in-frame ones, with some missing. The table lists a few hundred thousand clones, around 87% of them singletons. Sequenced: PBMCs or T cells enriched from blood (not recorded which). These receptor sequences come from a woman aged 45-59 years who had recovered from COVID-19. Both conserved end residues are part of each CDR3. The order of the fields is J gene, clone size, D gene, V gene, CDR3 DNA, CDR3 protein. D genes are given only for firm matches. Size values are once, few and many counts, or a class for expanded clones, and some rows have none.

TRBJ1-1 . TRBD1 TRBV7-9 TGTGCCAGCAGCCCAGGACAGGTGAACACTGAAGCTTTCTTT CASSPGQVNTEAFF
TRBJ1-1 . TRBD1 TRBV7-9 TGTGCCAGCAGCTCCGGACAGGGGGCGCAGGACACTGAAGCTTTCTTT CASSSGQGAQDTEAFF
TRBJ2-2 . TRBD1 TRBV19 TGTGCCAGTAGGATGGGCGACAGGGGAAACACCGGGGAGCTGTTTTTT CASRMGDRGNTGELFF
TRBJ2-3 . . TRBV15 TGTGCCACCAGCAAGAACTCGGATACGCAGTATTTT CATSKNSDTQYF
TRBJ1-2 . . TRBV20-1 TGCAGTGCTACCAGGGGTGGTGGCTACACCTTC CSATRGGGYTF
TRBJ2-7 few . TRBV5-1 TGCGCCAGCAGCTTAGGTGGCAGGGCTTACGAGCAGTACTTC CASSLGGRAYEQYF
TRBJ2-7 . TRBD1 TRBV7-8 TGTGCCAGCAGCTCGAGGACAGGGATGAGCCACGAGCAGTACTTC CASSSRTGMSHEQYF
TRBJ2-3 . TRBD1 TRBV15 TGTGCCACCAGCAGAGATAGACAGGGGGCCACAGATACGCAGTATTTT CATSRDRQGATDTQYF
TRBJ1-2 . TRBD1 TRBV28 TGTGCCAGCAGTTTGGGACCGGGACAGACTAACTATGGCTACACCTTC CASSLGPGQTNYGYTF
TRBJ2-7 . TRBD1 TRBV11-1 TGTGCCAGCGGGTTGACAGGGGGCAACTACGAGCAGTACTTC CASGLTGGNYEQYF
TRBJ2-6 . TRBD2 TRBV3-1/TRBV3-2 TGTGCCAGCAGCCCAACTAGCGGGGGCCACTCTGGGGCCAACGTCCTGACTTTC CASSPTSGGHSGANVLTF
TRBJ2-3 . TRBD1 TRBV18 TGTGCCAACTCCGGGACAGGGGATTCGGATACGCAGTATTTT CANSGTGDSDTQYF
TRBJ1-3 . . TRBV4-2 TGTGCCAGCAGCCAAGACCCTAGCTCTGGAAACACCATATATTTT CASSQDPSSGNTIYF
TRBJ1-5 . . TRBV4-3 TGCGCCAGCAGCCAAGATCCGGGGGGCCGGCAGCCCCAGCATTTT CASSQDPGGRQPQHF
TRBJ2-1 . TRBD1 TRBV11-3 TGTGCCAGCAGCTTAACGCGGGACAGGGGCTCCATTGAGCAGTTCTTC CASSLTRDRGSIEQFF
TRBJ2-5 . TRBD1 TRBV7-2 TGTGCCAGCAGCTTAGCTCAGGGGGCGTGGGAGACCCAGTACTTC CASSLAQGAWETQYF
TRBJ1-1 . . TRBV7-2 TGTGCCAGCAGCTTAGCCCCTCAGGGGAATGCTTTCTTT CASSLAPQGNAFF
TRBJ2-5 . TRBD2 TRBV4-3 TGCGCCAGCAGCCCGGGACTAGCGGGGGGCGAAGAGACCCAGTACTTC CASSPGLAGGEETQYF
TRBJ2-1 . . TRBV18 TGTGCCAGCTCACCACGGCAGTCCTACAATGAGCAGTTCTTC CASSPRQSYNEQFF
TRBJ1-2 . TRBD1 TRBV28 TGTGCCAGCAACGGACAGGGGCCAGGCTATGGCTACACCTTC CASNGQGPGYGYTF
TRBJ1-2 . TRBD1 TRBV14 TGTGCCAGCAGCCAAGGAGGACAGGGTCCCTATGGCTACACCTTC CASSQGGQGPYGYTF
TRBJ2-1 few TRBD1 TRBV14 TGTGCCAGCAGCCACACTATTTGGTCCGGGACAGGGATATACAATGAGCAGTTCTTC CASSHTIWSGTGIYNEQFF
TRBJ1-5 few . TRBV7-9 TGTGCCAGCAGCTTAGAGAACGGGGGTACCCAGCATTTT CASSLENGGTQHF
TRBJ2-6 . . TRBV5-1 TGCGCCAGCAGCTTAATCTTTACTGGGGCCAACGTCCTGACTTTC CASSLIFTGANVLTF
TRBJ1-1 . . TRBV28 TGTGCCAGCAAGGGGCCGGGAGCTTTCTTT CASKGPGAFF
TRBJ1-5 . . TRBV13 TGTGCCAGCAGCTTAGGCCGAACGGCGGATAGCAATCAGCCCCAGCATTTT CASSLGRTADSNQPQHF
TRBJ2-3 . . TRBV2 TGTGCCAGCAGTTCGACGGGGAGCACAGATACGCAGTATTTT CASSSTGSTDTQYF
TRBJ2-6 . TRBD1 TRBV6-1 TGTGCCAGCAGTGAAAGGTTGACAGGGTCTGGGGCCAACGTCCTGACTTTC CASSERLTGSGANVLTF
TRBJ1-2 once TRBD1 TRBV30 TGTGCCTTTTACAGGGGTTCTGGCTACACCTTC CAFYRGSGYTF
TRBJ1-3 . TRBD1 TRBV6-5 TGTGCCAGCAGTACTACAGGGGGAGCTGGAAACACCATATATTTT CASSTTGGAGNTIYF
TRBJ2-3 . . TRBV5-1 TGCGCCAGCAATTTAGGAACAGTTCTATTCAGTATGGATACGCAGTATTTT CASNLGTVLFSMDTQYF
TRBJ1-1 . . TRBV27 TGTGCCAGCAGTAACATCCAGGGAGGGAACACTGAAGCTTTCTTT CASSNIQGGNTEAFF
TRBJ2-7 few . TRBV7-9 TGTGCCAGCAGCTTAGTGGCAGGGAAGGTTTACGAGCAGTACTTC CASSLVAGKVYEQYF
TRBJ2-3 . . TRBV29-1 TGCAGCGCTGGACAGCACACAGATACGCAGTATTTT CSAGQHTDTQYF
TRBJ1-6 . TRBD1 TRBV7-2 TGTGCCAGCAGCTTAGGCCAGGGGGCCTATAATTCACCCCTCCACTTT CASSLGQGAYNSPLHF
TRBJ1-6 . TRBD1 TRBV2 TGTGCCAGCAGTGCCGGACAGGCGTTAACCTTT CASSAGQALTF
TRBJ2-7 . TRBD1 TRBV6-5 TGTGCCAGCAGTTACTCCGGGACAGGGCTCTACGAGCAGTACTTC CASSYSGTGLYEQYF
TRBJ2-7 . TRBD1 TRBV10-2 TGCGCCAGCAAGAGCCAGACAGGGGGTTACGAGCAGTACTTC CASKSQTGGYEQYF
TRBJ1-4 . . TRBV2 TGTGCCAGCAGGCAGGGATCGGGTAATGAAAAACTGTTTTTT CASRQGSGNEKLFF
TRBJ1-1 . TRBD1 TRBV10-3 TGTGCCATCAGTGGACAGGGCGGAGAAGTGAACACTGAAGCTTTCTTT CAISGQGGEVNTEAFF
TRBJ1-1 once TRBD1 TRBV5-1 TGCGCCAGCAGCTTAGGACCCCAGGGGGTGAACACTGAAGCTTTCTTT CASSLGPQGVNTEAFF
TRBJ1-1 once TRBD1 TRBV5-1 TGCGCCAGCAGCCCGGGACAGGTCGCGGGCCGTAACCTTGAAGCTTTCTTT CASSPGQVAGRNLEAFF
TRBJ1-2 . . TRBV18 TGTGCCAGCTCATACGACAGTAACTATGGCTACACCTTC CASSYDSNYGYTF
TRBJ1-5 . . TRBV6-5 TGTGCCAGCAGTTACGCCCAGGGGAATCAGCCCCAGCATTTT CASSYAQGNQPQHF
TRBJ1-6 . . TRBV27 TGTGCCACAGCGACCATTTATAATTCACCCCTCCACTTT CATATIYNSPLHF
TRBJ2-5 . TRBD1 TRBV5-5 TGTGCCAGCAGCACCACCGGGACAGGGCTGAAAGAGACCCAGTACTTC CASSTTGTGLKETQYF